This passage covers 15 T cell receptor beta chains from one sample sequenced in a study of T cell responses to AZD1222 COVID-19 vaccine. Clones were read by immunoSEQ multiplex PCR, and TCRdb kept only the in-frame ones, dropping some. This table has fewer than 120,000 clones, 85% to 95% appearing once. The sequences come from peripheral blood, collected on day 0 of AZD1222 vaccination. These receptors were collected from an adult in good health.

CDR3 residues: CASSFGAGAYGYTF. CDR3 coding DNA: TGTGCCAGCAGTTTTGGGGCAGGGGCCTATGGCTACACCTTC. The rearrangement links TRBV27 to TRBJ1-2; D possibly corresponds to TRBD1 (6 bases). The CDR3 covers 14 residues. The V gene's germline CDR1 is MNHEY and CDR2 SMNVEV (reference sequence). Deletions cut 3 bases from V and 4 bases from J, with 12 bases between.

The chain carries TRBV28 and TRBJ1-2, with D possibly being TRBD1 (6 bases). The V end was cut by 8 bases, the J end by 4 bases, with 14 bases between. CDR3 size: 13 residues. The germline V gene encodes CDR1 MDHEN and CDR2 SYDVKM. The CDR3 protein is CASFNRDSYGYTF. The CDR3 DNA reads as TGTGCCAGCTTTAACAGGGATTCCTATGGCTACACCTTC.

The CDR3 DNA follows: TGTGCCAGCTCGACTGGACAGAACACTGAAGCTTTCTTT. It translates to CASSTGQNTEAFF. The chain employs TRBV18 and TRBJ1-1; tentatively, D is TRBD1 (5 bases). The CDR3 consists of 13 residues. Trimming removed 6 bases from V and 1 base from J, with 9 bases in between. In germline, CDR1 is KGHSH, CDR2 LQKENI.

The chain has TRBV6-1 and TRBJ2-6; D is uncertain. This CDR3 is built from 15 residues. V shed 2 bases and J shed 4 bases, with 9 bases lying between them. The V gene's germline CDR1 is MNHNS and CDR2 SASEGT. CDR3 in DNA: TGTGCCAGCAGTGAACGGTGGTTGGGGGCCAACGTCCTGACTTTC. Its protein is CASSERWLGANVLTF.

The J gene is TRBJ2-3, the V gene TRBV5-6; no firm D call. Trimming took off 4 bases at V and 0 bases at J, with 9 bases between the two ends. The CDR3 loop spans 14 amino acids. Germline CDR1 reads SGHDT; CDR2 reads YYEEEE. DNA for the CDR3: TGTGCCAGCAGCCCCGGGCAAAGCACAGATACGCAGTATTTT. Protein product: CASSPGQSTDTQYF.

The chain combines TRBV10-1 with TRBJ2-5; 15 bases agree with TRBD2. The ends lost 6 bases at V and 2 bases at J; junction bases unmatched: 7. Germline V gene data show CDR1 as WNHNN and CDR2 as SYGVQD (reference sequence). This CDR3 is 17 amino acids long. The CDR3, as DNA: TGCGCCAGCAGCCCAACCGGACTAGCGGGGGGGCAAGAGACCCAGTACTTC. This encodes CASSPTGLAGGQETQYF.

This clone was observed once. The CDR3 is CASSLGPSENQPQHF. DNA for the CDR3: TGCGCCAGCAGCCTGGGACCCTCGGAAAATCAGCCCCAGCATTTT. The chain recombines TRBV5-1 with TRBJ1-5, with D possibly TRBD1 on 5 matching bases. The CDR3 is made up of 15 amino acids. The V end was cut by 4 bases, the J end by 4 bases, with 15 bases between. CDR1 SGHRS and CDR2 YFSETQ come from the germline V gene. The variable domain in full, completed from reference TRBV5-1 and TRBJ1-5, reads KAGVTQTPRYLIKTRGQQVTLSCSPISGHRSVSWYQQTPGQGLQFLFEYFSETQRNKGNFPGRFSGRQFSNSRSEMNVSTLELGDSALYLCASSLGPSENQPQHFGDGTRLSIL.

The chain is built from TRBV3-1 (or the pseudogene TRBV3-2) and TRBJ2-5, with 13 bases matching TRBD2. Trimming removed 4 bases from V and 5 bases from J; junction bases left unmatched: 4. Germline assignment: CDR1 LGHDT and CDR2 YNNKEL (reference sequence). The CDR3 runs to 15 residues. In DNA form, the CDR3 reads TGTGCCAGCAGCCCGGGACTAGCGGGGAGGGAGACCCAGTACTTC. Encoded protein: CASSPGLAGRETQYF.

CDR3 residues: CASSWGQGARSYEQYF. The DNA of the CDR3 is TGTGCCAGCAGCTGGGGACAGGGGGCCCGTTCCTACGAGCAGTACTTC. V gene TRBV11-2 combines with J gene TRBJ2-7, with TRBD1 identical over 12 bases. V was pared by 4 bases and J by 1 base, with 5 bases of the junction left unmatched. Per germline, CDR1 SGHAT and CDR2 FQNNGV. The length of the CDR3 is 16 residues.

The rearrangement links TRBV7-3 to TRBJ1-2; 8 nucleotides align to TRBD1. With V trimmed by 6 bases and J by 6 bases, 9 bases remained unmatched. The CDR3 consists of 14 residues. Germline lookup yields CDR1 SGHTA and CDR2 FQGTGA. The CDR3 DNA is TGTGCCAGCAGTCTACGACAGGGGAGGGATGGCTACACCTTC. Translated, it gives CASSLRQGRDGYTF. Full variable domain (missing parts from reference TRBV7-3 and TRBJ1-2): GAGVSQTPSNKVTEKGKYVELRCDPISGHTALYWYRQSLGQGPEFLIYFQGTGAADDSGLPNDRFFAVRPEGSVSTLKIQRTERGDSAVYLCASSLRQGRDGYTFGSGTRLTVV.

The J gene is TRBJ2-1, the V gene TRBV5-1; D is possibly TRBD2 (6 bases). The CDR3 is 14 residues long. V was pared by 6 bases and J by 7 bases, with 17 bases between. Germline CDR1 is SGHRS and CDR2 is YFSETQ. This CDR3 reads CASTRGTPGNEQFF. The CDR3 DNA follows: TGCGCCAGCACCCGCGGGACTCCGGGTAATGAGCAGTTCTTC.

The J gene is TRBJ2-7, the V gene TRBV10-2, with 9 positions matching TRBD1. There are 15 residues in the CDR3. Germline trimming cut 7 bases from V and 0 bases from J; bases unmatched to any gene: 7. Germline assignment: CDR1 WSHSY and CDR2 SAAADI. CDR3 bases: TGCGCCAGCATTTCGACAGGGGGGATCTCCTACGAGCAGTACTTC. Amino acids: CASISTGGISYEQYF.

This chain joins TRBV6-5 and TRBJ1-6, with a weak D call TRBD1 (6 bases). Trimming left V 7 bases short and J 6 bases short, with 16 bases between. The length of the CDR3 is 15 residues. The germline gives CDR1 MNHEY, CDR2 SVGAGI. The CDR3 bases are TGTGCCAGCACCCTCGGACAGCTCGGTAATTCACCCCTCCACTTT. Residues: CASTLGQLGNSPLHF.

The gene calls are TRBV19 and TRBJ1-2, with a weak D call TRBD1 (5 bases). CDR1 LNHDA and CDR2 SQIVND come from the germline V gene (reference sequence). The germline V and J ends were trimmed by 4 bases and 3 bases, with 12 bases remaining between them. The CDR3 consists of 14 residues. This chain's CDR3 is CASSRWGGDYGYTF. In nucleotides, the CDR3 is TGTGCCAGTAGTAGGTGGGGCGGCGACTATGGCTACACCTTC.

The V gene is TRBV28, the J gene TRBJ1-6; TRBD1 agrees at 7 bases. V gave up 4 bases and J gave up 9 bases; unmatched junction bases: 12. CDR1 MDHEN and CDR2 SYDVKM come from the germline V gene. The CDR3 length is 16 residues. The CDR3: CASSSDRASMSSPLHF. The CDR3, as DNA: TGTGCCAGCAGTTCCGACAGGGCGTCCATGAGTTCACCCCTCCACTTT.